The clone carrying this T cell receptor beta chain was counted a few times. Antigen: not known. This CDR3 spans 14 amino acids. Trimming cost V 7 bases and J 0 bases, with 9 bases left between them. CDR1 and CDR2 (germline): MNHEY, SVGEGT. The data derive from a study of T-cell memory formation after mild COVID-19. Study-level points and caveats: Day 15 to 85 contracting clones showed balanced CD4/CD8; later expanders leaned CD4+. There were some responding clones in pre-infection memory, which suggested that cross-reactive memory had joined. The CD4+ clones that contracted clustered mainly within CM and EM, and the CD8+ clones concentrated in EMRA.

TCRdb re-analysed the 5' RACE reads in MiXCR, keeping a single row per CDR3 protein. The sample carries more than 250,000 distinct CDR3 sequences, around 15% recorded once. The TCR was taken from a man younger than 35 who had mild COVID-19 (a few samples of this study predate the infection). Cell type and time point are not known. Sequencing used PBMCs or a T cell subset sorted from them (not recorded which). The chain uses TRBV6-2 or TRBV6-3 and TRBJ2-2; D gene uncertain. This CDR3 is CASKSDANTGELFF. The DNA for the CDR3 is TGTGCCAGCAAAAGCGACGCGAACACCGGGGAGCTGTTTTTT.